A selection of T cell receptor beta chains follows, all from one sample in a study of blood T cell repertoires in COVID-19. Measured with immunoSEQ multiplex PCR; TCRdb has only the in-frame clones, and not every one. The sample lists roughly 460,000 clones, approximately 90% occurring once. Specimen: peripheral blood. These receptors all come from a young man with COVID-19, enrolled during active disease. Each CDR3 is given with its conserved first and last residue.

TRBJ2-7	TRBV27	CASSTTSGSSYEQYF
TRBJ1-5	TRBV5-1	CASSADRGRGKGNQPQHF
TRBJ2-2	TRBV5-4	CASSLGAERANTGELFF
TRBJ2-1	TRBV5-4	CASSWKPSGGNYGEQFF
TRBJ2-7	TRBV29-1	CSVGGDRDEQYF
TRBJ1-1	TRBV5-5	CASSLAGGWAFF
TRBJ2-3	TRBV7-3	CASSLTRIAGGPGDTQYF
TRBJ2-7	TRBV5-6	CASSLQGRAREQYF
TRBJ1-6	TRBV6-4	CASPEGRGNSPLHF
TRBJ2-7	TRBV12-5	CASGSVDSSYEQYF
TRBJ1-4	TRBV6-1	CASSEAYYEKLFF
TRBJ2-7	TRBV2	CASGTRTYEQYF
TRBJ2-1	TRBV6-5	CASRSRNEQFF
TRBJ1-2	TRBV3-1/TRBV3-2	CASSPEGGVYSGYTF
TRBJ2-1	TRBV5-1	CASSHQGFGSYNEQFF
TRBJ2-7	TRBV9	CASSVSSGGTYEQYF
TRBJ2-7	TRBV30	CACNRGVSYEQYF
TRBJ2-1	TRBV7-9	CASSLVAGLYNEQFF
TRBJ1-5	TRBV7-2	CASSLGTGTGLGNQPQHF
TRBJ2-3	TRBV5-1	CASSPGTSTDTQYF
TRBJ2-5	TRBV7-9	CASSVGGETQYF
TRBJ2-2	TRBV3-1/TRBV3-2	CASSPRRVGELFF
TRBJ2-2	TRBV30	CAWSVVVGAGGELFF
TRBJ1-6	TRBV19	CASSSRDNSPLHF
TRBJ2-5	TRBV3-1/TRBV3-2	CASSHFQLGTGIGETQYF
TRBJ2-3	TRBV5-1	CASSPDPSGGADTQYF